The clone carrying this TCR beta chain came up many times. The data originate from a study of T-cell memory formation after mild COVID-19. For the study at large: Largely donor-specific TCR clusters were found.

The CDR3 totals 12 residues. V dropped 7 bases and J dropped 4; count of bases not matched to a gene: 3. CDR1 and CDR2 (germline): SQVTM, ANQGSEA. One entry per CDR3 protein results from TCRdb running MiXCR on the 5' RACE reads. The sample has roughly 160,000 distinct CDR3 sequences, 13% seen once. This clonotype was obtained from a man aged 18-30 years who had mild COVID-19 (a few samples of this study predate the infection). Cell type and time point are not known. Sequencing used PBMCs or a T cell subset sorted from them (not recorded which). The chain joins TRBV29-1 to TRBJ2-2, with 7 bases that match TRBD2. The CDR3 is CSGGTTTGELFF. The CDR3 DNA reads as TGCAGCGGGGGGACTACCACCGGGGAGCTGTTTTTT.